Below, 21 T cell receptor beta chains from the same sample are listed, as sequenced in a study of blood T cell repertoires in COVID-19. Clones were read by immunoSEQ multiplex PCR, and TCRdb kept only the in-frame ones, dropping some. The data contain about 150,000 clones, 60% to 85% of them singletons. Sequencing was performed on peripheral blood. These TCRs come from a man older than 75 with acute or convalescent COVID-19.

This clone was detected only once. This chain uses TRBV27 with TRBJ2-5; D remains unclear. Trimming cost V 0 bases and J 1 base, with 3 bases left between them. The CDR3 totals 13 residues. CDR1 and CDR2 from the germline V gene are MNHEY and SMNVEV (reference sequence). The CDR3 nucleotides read TGTGCCAGCAGTTTATCCTTCCAAGAGACCCAGTACTTC. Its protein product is CASSLSFQETQYF.

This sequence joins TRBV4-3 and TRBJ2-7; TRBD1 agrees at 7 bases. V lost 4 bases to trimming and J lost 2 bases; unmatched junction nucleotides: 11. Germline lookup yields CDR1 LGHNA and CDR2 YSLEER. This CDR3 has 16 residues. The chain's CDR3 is CASSPWVTGDPYEQYF. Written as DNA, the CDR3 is TGCGCCAGCAGCCCTTGGGTCACAGGGGACCCCTACGAGCAGTACTTC.

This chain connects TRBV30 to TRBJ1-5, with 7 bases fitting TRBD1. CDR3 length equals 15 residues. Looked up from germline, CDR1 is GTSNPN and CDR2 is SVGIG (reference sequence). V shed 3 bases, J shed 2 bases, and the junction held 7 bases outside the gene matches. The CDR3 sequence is CAWRTGGQGNQPQHF. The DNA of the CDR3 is TGTGCCTGGAGGACCGGAGGACAGGGCAATCAGCCCCAGCATTTT. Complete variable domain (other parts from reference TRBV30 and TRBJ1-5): SQTIHQWPATLVQPVGSPLSLECTVEGTSNPNLYWYRQAAGRGLQLLFYSVGIGQISSEVPQNLSASRPQDRQFILSSKKLLLSDSGFYLCAWRTGGQGNQPQHFGDGTRLSIL.

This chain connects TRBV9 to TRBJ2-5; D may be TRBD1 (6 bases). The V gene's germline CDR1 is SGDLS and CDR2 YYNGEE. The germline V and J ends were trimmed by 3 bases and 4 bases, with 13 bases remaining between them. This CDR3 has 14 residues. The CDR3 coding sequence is TGTGCCAGCAGCGGTGGCAGGGGTCTAGAGACCCAGTACTTC. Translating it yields CASSGGRGLETQYF.

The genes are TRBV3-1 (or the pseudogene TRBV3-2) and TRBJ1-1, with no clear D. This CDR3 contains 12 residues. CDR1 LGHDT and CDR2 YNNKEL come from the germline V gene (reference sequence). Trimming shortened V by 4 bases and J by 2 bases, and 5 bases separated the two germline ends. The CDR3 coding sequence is TGTGCCAGCAGCCCCAGTAACACTGAAGCTTTCTTT. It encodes CASSPSNTEAFF.

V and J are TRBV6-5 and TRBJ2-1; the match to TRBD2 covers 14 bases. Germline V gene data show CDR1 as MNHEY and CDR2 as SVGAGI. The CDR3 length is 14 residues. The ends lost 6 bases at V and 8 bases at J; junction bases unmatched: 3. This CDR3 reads CASRGTSGGHEQFF. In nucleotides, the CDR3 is TGTGCCAGCAGGGGGACTAGCGGGGGACATGAGCAGTTCTTC.

CDR3 region: CASTSGTASGYTF. The CDR3 DNA follows: TGTGCCAGCACCTCCGGGACAGCTAGCGGCTACACCTTC. The genes are TRBV3-1 (or the pseudogene TRBV3-2) and TRBJ1-2, with TRBD1 matching 7 bases. CDR1 and CDR2 (germline): LGHDT, YNNKEL (reference sequence). This CDR3 has 13 residues. V lost 7 bases, J lost 8 bases, and 10 bases stayed unmatched.

The CDR3 is CASRRGQGEEAFF. DNA of the CDR3: TGTGCCAGCAGAAGGGGACAGGGAGAGGAAGCTTTCTTT. The V gene is TRBV6-5, the J gene TRBJ1-1; 9 bases agree with TRBD1. Germline CDR1 MNHEY, CDR2 SVGAGI. CDR3 length: 13 amino acids. With 6 bases clipped from V and 8 bases from J, the junction kept 7 bases outside the gene matches.

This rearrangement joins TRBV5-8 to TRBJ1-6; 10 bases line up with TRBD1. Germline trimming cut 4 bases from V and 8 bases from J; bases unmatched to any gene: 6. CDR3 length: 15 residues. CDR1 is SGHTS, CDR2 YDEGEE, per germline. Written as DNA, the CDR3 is TGTGCCAGCAGCACCGGGACAGGGGAAGATTCACCCCTCCACTTT. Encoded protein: CASSTGTGEDSPLHF.

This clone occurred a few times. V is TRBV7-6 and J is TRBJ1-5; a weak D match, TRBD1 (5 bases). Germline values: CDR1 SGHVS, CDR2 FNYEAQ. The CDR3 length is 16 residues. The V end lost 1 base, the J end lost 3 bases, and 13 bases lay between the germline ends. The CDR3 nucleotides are TGTGCCAGCAGCTTAGGACCAGGGTCTTACAATCAGCCCCAGCATTTT. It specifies CASSLGPGSYNQPQHF.

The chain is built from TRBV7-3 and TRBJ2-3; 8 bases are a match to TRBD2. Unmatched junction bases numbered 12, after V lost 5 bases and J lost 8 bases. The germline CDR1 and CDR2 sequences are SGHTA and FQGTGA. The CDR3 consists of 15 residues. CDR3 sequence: CASSPAGGGATTQYF. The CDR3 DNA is TGTGCCAGCAGCCCCGCGGGGGGCGGGGCGACTACGCAGTATTTT.

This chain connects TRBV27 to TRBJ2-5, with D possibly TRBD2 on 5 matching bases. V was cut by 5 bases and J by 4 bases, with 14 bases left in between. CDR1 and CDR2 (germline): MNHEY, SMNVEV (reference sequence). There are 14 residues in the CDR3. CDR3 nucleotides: TGTGCCAGCAGTGGACCGGCCGGAGGAGAGACCCAGTACTTC. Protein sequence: CASSGPAGGETQYF.

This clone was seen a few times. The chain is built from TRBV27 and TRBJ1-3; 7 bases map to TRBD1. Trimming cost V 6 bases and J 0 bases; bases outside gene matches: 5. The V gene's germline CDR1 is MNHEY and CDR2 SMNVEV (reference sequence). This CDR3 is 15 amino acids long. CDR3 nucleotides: TGTGCCAGCAGCAGGGGGATTGCCTCTGGAAACACCATATATTTT. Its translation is CASSRGIASGNTIYF.

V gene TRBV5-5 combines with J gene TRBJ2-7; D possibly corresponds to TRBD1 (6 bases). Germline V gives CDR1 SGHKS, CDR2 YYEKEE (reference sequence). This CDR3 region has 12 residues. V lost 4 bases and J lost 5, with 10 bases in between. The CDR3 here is CASSAGTHEQYF. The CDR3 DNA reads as TGTGCCAGCAGCGCCGGGACACACGAGCAGTACTTC. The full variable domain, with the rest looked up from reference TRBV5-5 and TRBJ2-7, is DAGVTQSPTHLIKTRGQQVTLRCSPISGHKSVSWYQQVLGQGPQFIFQYYEKEERGRGNFPDRFSARQFPNYSSELNVNALLLGDSALYLCASSAGTHEQYFGPGTRLTVT.

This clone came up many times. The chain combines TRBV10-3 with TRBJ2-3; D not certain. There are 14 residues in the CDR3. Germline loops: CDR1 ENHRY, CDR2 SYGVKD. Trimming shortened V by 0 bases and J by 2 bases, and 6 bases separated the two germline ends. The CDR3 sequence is CAISESSYTDTQYF. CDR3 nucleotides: TGTGCCATCAGTGAGTCTTCCTACACAGATACGCAGTATTTT.

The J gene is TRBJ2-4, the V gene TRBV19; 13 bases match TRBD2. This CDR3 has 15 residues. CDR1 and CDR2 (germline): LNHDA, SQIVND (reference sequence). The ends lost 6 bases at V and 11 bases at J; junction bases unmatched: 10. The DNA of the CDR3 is TGTGCCAGTAGCCAACTAGCGGGGGGGTCAGGCGTTCAGTACTTC. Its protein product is CASSQLAGGSGVQYF.

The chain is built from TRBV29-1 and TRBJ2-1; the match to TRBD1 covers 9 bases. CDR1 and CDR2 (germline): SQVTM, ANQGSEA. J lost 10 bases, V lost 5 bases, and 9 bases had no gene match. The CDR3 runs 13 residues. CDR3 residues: CSVTGQGGEEQFF. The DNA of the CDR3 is TGCAGCGTTACGGGACAGGGAGGGGAAGAGCAGTTCTTC.

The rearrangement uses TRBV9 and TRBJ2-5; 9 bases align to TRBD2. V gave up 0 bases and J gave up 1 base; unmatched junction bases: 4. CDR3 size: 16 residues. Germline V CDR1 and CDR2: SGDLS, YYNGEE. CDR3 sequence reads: CASSVGAGGGQETQYF. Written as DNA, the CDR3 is TGTGCCAGCAGCGTAGGTGCGGGGGGGGGCCAAGAGACCCAGTACTTC.

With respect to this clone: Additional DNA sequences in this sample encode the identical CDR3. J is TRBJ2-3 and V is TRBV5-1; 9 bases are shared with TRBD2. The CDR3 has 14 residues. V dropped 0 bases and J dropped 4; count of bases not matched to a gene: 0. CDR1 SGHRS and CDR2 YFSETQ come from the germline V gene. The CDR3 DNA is TGCGCCAGCAGCTTGGGCGGGGGGGCAGATACGCAGTATTTT. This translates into CASSLGGGADTQYF.

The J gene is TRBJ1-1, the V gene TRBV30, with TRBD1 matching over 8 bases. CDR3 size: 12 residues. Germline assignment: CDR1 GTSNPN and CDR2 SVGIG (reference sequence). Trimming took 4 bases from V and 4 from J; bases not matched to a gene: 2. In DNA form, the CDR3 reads TGTGCCTGGACAGGGGGCGGCACTGAAGCTTTCTTT. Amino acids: CAWTGGGTEAFF.

The CDR3: CSVGHTNEKLFF. The CDR3 DNA sequence: TGCAGCGTGGGACACACAAATGAAAAACTGTTTTTT. The J gene is TRBJ1-4, the V gene TRBV29-1, with TRBD1 as a possible D gene (6 bases). Trimming shortened V by 6 bases and J by 5 bases, and 10 bases separated the two germline ends. The CDR3 is 12 amino acids. Germline lookup yields CDR1 SQVTM and CDR2 ANQGSEA.